The clone carrying this TCR beta chain is a singleton in its sample. The data were taken from a study of T cell repertoires in cytomegalovirus infection. Whole-study context: TCR beta signatures that were public indicated CMV infection and matching HLA type.

Per germline, CDR1 DFQATT and CDR2 SNEGSKA (reference sequence). Trimming took 6 bases from V and 7 from J, leaving 15 bases between them. This CDR3 contains 12 residues. TCRdb re-derived calls from the reads in MiXCR, one entry per CDR3 protein. The repertoire consists of 250,000 to 300,000 distinct CDR3 sequences, with roughly 25% occurring once and the leading ten covering approximately 15%. The clonotype comes from a human donor in good health (CMV status not recorded). Some clones in this sample may be carry-over from other donors' samples. V is TRBV20-1 and J is TRBJ1-1, with TRBD1 as a possible D gene (5 bases). Source material: PBMCs. The CDR3 DNA follows: TGCAGTGCCACCCCCGGGGACCGTGAAGCTTTCTTT. Amino acids: CSATPGDREAFF.